A single T cell receptor beta chain is shown here with its context. This clonotype was seen at least ten times. It has no known antigen specificity. It has no much larger one-base neighbor in the sample; base qualities were not kept. These data belong to a study of regulatory T cells in long-lasting Graves disease (dated by TCRdb to about 2021). Background for the entire study: Newly diagnosed Graves' disease patients had taken antithyroid drugs for less than 3 months. This study used TCR sequencing and RNA sequencing of peripheral blood to compare persistent Graves' disease patients against newly diagnosed Graves' disease patients. The study took place in China and was registered as a clinical trial. A total of about 33 samples underwent TCR sequencing: roughly 13 from persistent and around 20 from newly diagnosed Graves' disease patients.

The CDR3 goes from the cysteine to the phenylalanine over 18 residues. The entry retains the CDR3 DNA only, 54 bases that are in frame from base 1. V lost 1 base and J lost 5 bases, and the count of bases not matched to a germline gene is 10. CDR1 SGHDN and CDR2 FVKESK were looked up in the germline V gene. To prepare the library, multiplex PCR was applied. The sequencing machine was an Illumina HiSeq 4000. iRepertoire HTBI primers and Arm-PCR amplification of CDR3 regions were used to construct TCR beta libraries. Before sequencing, the PCR products went through gel purification. The published analysis was carried out like this. A total of under 80 TRBV and under 15 TRBJ segments were identified across samples and were used for gene usage analysis of CDR3 amino acid clonotypes. COPE and FqMerger were used to merge the filtered high-quality paired reads into contigs. Contigs were aligned with BLAST to IMGT TRBV, TRBD and TRBJ reference genes, and CDR3 was defined per IMGT. Any clonotype with a frequency above 0.1% was classified as a highly expanded clone. Shannon entropy was used to measure repertoire diversity, and the Gini coefficient was used to measure V-J evenness. A clonotype found in more than one individual was treated as public. TCRdb applied fastp at Q25 and MiXCR to the public reads, then kept only in-frame beta chains. Every entry covers one CDR3 protein and lists the most common genes and DNA from its rows. The V and J calls here are based on TCRdb, not the publication. Across this sample there are roughly 400,000 distinct CDR3 sequences, with roughly 15% seen only once. Clones ranked in the top ten supply roughly 7.7% of the sample.

This specimen's time point label, interpreted: newly diagnosed GD, antithyroid drugs for less than 3 months. For both TCR sequencing and RNA sequencing, RNA was extracted from PBMCs using TRIzol. The diagnosis of Graves' disease followed American Thyroid Association guidelines. Recruitment of patients was carried out at an endocrinology department in Xi'an, China. Each patient gave 9 to 10 milliliters of peripheral blood, collected in an EDTA anticoagulant tube. PBMCs were isolated by Ficoll Paque Plus density gradient separation without further T cell sorting. An Agilent 2100 Bioanalyzer and agarose gel were used to check RNA quality, and a NanoDrop 2000 was used to measure RNA concentration. General conclusions and limits of the study: Only the TCR beta chain was sequenced and analyzed. Patients with persistent disease shared more public clonotypes (approximately 2,500) than newly diagnosed patients did (more than 900). Because the primary lesion, thyroid tissue, could not be accessed, the study looked at peripheral blood alone. The small sample size was acknowledged by the authors as a limitation that may reduce accuracy. Compared with newly diagnosed patients, patients with persistent Graves' disease had lower TCR Shannon entropy and fewer highly expanded clones, which suggests clonal expansion. Persistent disease showed preferential use of TRBV28, TRBJ1-2 and TRBJ2-5, whereas newly diagnosed disease favored TRBV20-1 and TRBJ2-1.

Separately, the same data were catalogued under a study of T cells in Graves' hyperthyroidism and ophthalmopathy. As the second publication notes: Graves' hyperthyroidism was defined as stable when no progression to ophthalmopathy occurred over 18 months of follow-up. The hyperthyroidism patients were between 18 and 65 years old and newly diagnosed, with a disease duration of less than 2 months. Any patient with an uncontrolled infection, another autoimmune disease, pregnancy or lactation was excluded. Diagnoses were based on clinical symptoms, serum thyroxine and TRAb, thyroid ultrasound and orbital computed tomography. A first-round RT-PCR of the TCR CDR3 used the HTBI primer set with the Qiagen OneStep RT-PCR kit. Most expanded thyroid clonotypes (frequency above 0.001) were also found in blood, which suggests that blood repertoires may mirror thyroid immune responses. A model built on a 13 V-J signature distinguished ophthalmopathy from stable hyperthyroidism, reaching 85% to 90% sensitivity and under 84% specificity in cross-validation and 80%/75% in testing. In validation, progression to ophthalmopathy was predicted by the model with almost 71% sensitivity and 72% to 85% specificity, a median of approximately 6.5 months before onset. To identify distinguishing TCR V-J signatures, a discovery cohort of 100 patients was used, comprising some 45 with Graves' ophthalmopathy and 57 with stable Graves' hyperthyroidism. Prospective prediction of ophthalmopathy was tested in an independent validation cohort of fewer than 20 hyperthyroidism patients and 17 patients who later progressed to ophthalmopathy. For training and testing, the 95 to 100 patients in the discovery cohort were randomly divided in a 7:3 ratio. The study also compared thyroid tissue and blood T-cell repertoires from a handful of Graves' hyperthyroidism patients. After blood sampling, hyperthyroidism patients were treated with methimazole at a starting dose of 30 mg daily, and ophthalmopathy patients were treated with high-dose intravenous methylprednisolone. A second multiplex PCR round built the libraries, followed by size selection and purification. Libraries were sequenced paired-end with 100 bp reads on an Illumina HiSeq2000. SOAPnuke was used to process the raw data, removing reads that contained adapters or uncalled bases, had a mean Phred below 15, or lacked an exact match to the constant primer or identifier. COPE v1.2.5 was used to merge high-quality paired reads, and clonotypes were defined as unique nucleotide sequences. MiTCR v1.1 was used to align clonotypes to the IMGT TRBV, TRBD and TRBJ reference segments. Analysis was restricted to V-J combinations with a frequency above 0.0001, which covered roughly 99% of repertoires. The TCS score was defined as F50 (clonal expansion) divided by E x V (chaos), with BLOSUM62-based TCRdist calculated between CDR3 peptides within each V-J. Welch's t-statistics and random forest reduced 450 to 600 V-J features to under 15, which were used in a naive Bayes classifier (R e1071). No statistical method was used to fix the sample size in advance, and group allocation was not hidden from the investigators. The paper reports TCR Vbeta CDR3 sequencing of more than 120 peripheral blood samples: approximately 43 ophthalmopathy, about 75 hyperthyroidism and approximately 17 progressor patients.

The source of this sequence is a woman aged 40 to 50 with Graves disease. Donor details come from another sample of the same person, matched by shared clones. The material sequenced was peripheral blood mononuclear cells (PBMCs), taken at new diagnosis, from a patient treated with antithyroid drugs. The chain employs TRBV14 and TRBJ2-1; the central 11 bases match TRBD2. The sequenced DNA is TGTGCCAGCAGCCAAGCGGCTAGCGGGGGGCCTGGGGACAATGAGCAGTTCTTC. Translated, this gives CASSQAASGGPGDNEQFF.